The 25 T cell receptor beta chains given below trace back to one sample, sequenced in a study of blood T cells in healthy people across ages. With a J-beta primer mix and a sample-barcoded 5' primer, a second PCR ran 7 to 11 cycles. TCRdb independently ran MiXCR on the 5' RACE reads; one entry per CDR3 protein. The sample includes 550,000 to 700,000 distinct CDR3 sequences, 27% of them seen just once. The sample consisted of blood. These receptors originate from a woman in her 70s in good health.

This chain links TRBV9 with TRBJ1-2; a possible D gene is TRBD1 (5 bases). The germline V gene encodes CDR1 SGDLS and CDR2 YYNGEE. CDR3 length: 19 amino acids. Trimming removed 1 base from V and 1 base from J, with 23 bases in between. The CDR3 nucleotides read TGTGCCAGCAGCGTAAAACCCCAGGGCGGCTCCGGCTATAACTATGGCTACACCTTC. Its translation: CASSVKPQGGSGYNYGYTF.

In its sample, this clonotype was seen a few times. In nucleotides, the CDR3 is TGTGCCAGTGGACTAGCGGCTAGCACAGATACGCAGTATTTT. Translation gives CASGLAASTDTQYF. The rearrangement joins TRBV7-2 to TRBJ2-3; 10 bases line up with TRBD2. Germline V gives CDR1 SGHTA, CDR2 FQGNSA. The CDR3 totals 14 residues. V lost 9 bases to trimming and J lost 0 bases; unmatched junction nucleotides: 3.

In this sample, this clonotype turned up a few times. The V call is TRBV7-9, the J call TRBJ2-5; perhaps D is TRBD1 or TRBD2 (5 bases each). The V end lost 5 bases, the J end lost 2 bases, and 15 bases lay between the germline ends. The CDR3 length is 15 residues. Germline V gene lookup returns CDR1 SEHNR and CDR2 FQNEAQ (reference sequence). The CDR3 loop reads CASSQRDPKQETQYF. CDR3 DNA sequence: TGTGCCAGCAGCCAGAGGGACCCCAAACAAGAGACCCAGTACTTC.

The V call is TRBV3-1, the J call TRBJ2-7; 7 bases fit TRBD2. J was trimmed by 6 bases and V by 3 bases; bases with no gene match: 14. Germline lookup yields CDR1 LGHDT and CDR2 YNNKEL (reference sequence). The CDR3 totals 16 residues. The CDR3 protein is CASSQGGRTVMSEQYF. The CDR3 coding sequence is TGTGCCAGCAGCCAGGGGGGGAGGACGGTGATGAGCGAGCAGTACTTC.

This clonotype has more than one count but fewer than ten. V is TRBV5-6 and J is TRBJ1-1, with unresolved D. This CDR3 has 14 residues. Germline CDR1 SGHDT, CDR2 YYEEEE. Trimming took 1 base from V and 1 from J, leaving 8 bases between them. The CDR3, as DNA: TGTGCCAGCAGCTTGCTTCAATCGAACACTGAAGCTTTCTTT. This encodes CASSLLQSNTEAFF.

The rearrangement links TRBV9 to TRBJ1-2; 8 nucleotides agree with TRBD1. Unmatched junction bases numbered 3, after V lost 4 bases and J lost 1 base. The CDR3 consists of 14 residues. CDR1 is SGDLS and CDR2 is YYNGEE in the germline V gene. In DNA form, the CDR3 reads TGTGCCAGCAGCCATGGACAGGGTAACTATGGCTACACCTTC. It specifies CASSHGQGNYGYTF.

A note on this clonotype: Lacking the conserved final phenylalanine or tryptophan, this CDR3 likely reflects a read error. The chain has TRBV7-2 and TRBJ1-1; no firm D call. V lost 5 bases to trimming and J lost 1 base, with 11 bases between them. The germline V gene encodes CDR1 SGHTA and CDR2 FQGNSA. The CDR3 is 14 amino acids. The CDR3 loop reads CASSRVYENTEAFS. The CDR3 DNA sequence: TGTGCCAGCAGCCGAGTGTACGAGAACACTGAAGCTTTCTCT.

This clonotype was recorded once. The chain uses TRBV5-1 and TRBJ2-5; TRBD2 matches 11 bases. V trimming: 5 bases; J trimming: 4 bases; junction bases outside the gene matches: 4. Germline V CDR1 and CDR2: SGHRS, YFSETQ. This CDR3 is 14 amino acids long. CDR3 DNA sequence: TGCGCCAGCAGACTGACTAGCGGGGTAGAGACCCAGTACTTC. It encodes CASRLTSGVETQYF.

This clonotype was picked up many times. This rearrangement joins TRBV7-2 to TRBJ2-5; D might be TRBD2 (5 bases). The V end lost 3 bases, the J end lost 1 base, and 15 bases lay between the germline ends. Germline V lookup: CDR1 SGHTA, CDR2 FQGNSA. The CDR3 spans 16 residues. CDR3 in DNA: TGTGCCAGCAGCTTTCTAACTAGAGGGCCCCAAGAGACCCAGTACTTC. It specifies CASSFLTRGPQETQYF. Combining the CDR3 with reference TRBV7-2 and TRBJ2-5 gives the whole variable domain GAGVSQSPSNKVTEKGKDVELRCDPISGHTALYWYRQSLGQGLEFLIYFQGNSAPDKSGLPSDRFSAERTGGSVSTLTIQRTQQEDSAVYLCASSFLTRGPQETQYFGPGTRLLVL.

The table lists this clonotype with a few counts. The chain carries TRBV6-2 or TRBV6-3 and TRBJ2-5; D might be TRBD2 (5 bases). CDR1 and CDR2 from the germline V gene are MNHEY and SVGEGT. Trimming removed 7 bases at V and 1 base at J, with 19 bases between. The CDR3 length is 16 residues. CDR3 sequence: CASTPFPAGTQETQYF. The CDR3 coding sequence is TGTGCCAGCACTCCCTTTCCCGCGGGCACCCAAGAGACCCAGTACTTC.

As for this clonotype: At one of its ends the junction is not consistent with the germline gene, which may arise from a read error. The chain combines TRBV20-1 with TRBJ2-5; 10 bases are shared with TRBD2. Germline lookup yields CDR1 DFQATT and CDR2 SNEGSKA (reference sequence). The length of the CDR3 is 13 residues. CDR3 residues: CSTSPAGGYTQYF. The CDR3, as DNA: TGCAGTACTAGTCCAGCGGGGGGGTACACCCAGTACTTC.

This clonotype was observed a handful of times. The chain recombines TRBV2 with TRBJ2-3; D gene uncertain. Trimming removed 4 bases at V and 4 bases at J, with 9 bases between. CDR1 and CDR2 (germline): SNHLY, FYNNEI. CDR3 size: 13 residues. CDR3 in DNA: TGTGCCAGCAGTGTCCAGTTCCCAGATACGCAGTATTTT. It codes for CASSVQFPDTQYF.

V is TRBV7-2 and J is TRBJ2-4; the D is unclear. Germline CDR1 and CDR2: SGHTA and FQGNSA. V was trimmed by 3 bases and J by 6 bases, leaving 9 bases between them. This CDR3 region has 13 residues. Written as DNA, the CDR3 is TGTGCCAGCAGCTTTAATTGGTTAAACATTCAGTACTTC. This sequence encodes CASSFNWLNIQYF. The complete variable domain, with remaining parts taken from reference TRBV7-2 and TRBJ2-4, reads GAGVSQSPSNKVTEKGKDVELRCDPISGHTALYWYRQSLGQGLEFLIYFQGNSAPDKSGLPSDRFSAERTGGSVSTLTIQRTQQEDSAVYLCASSFNWLNIQYFGAGTRLSVL.

J is TRBJ1-4 and V is TRBV29-1; a weak D match, TRBD1 (5 bases). The CDR3 has 12 amino acids. Germline CDR1 is SQVTM and CDR2 is ANQGSEA. V lost 7 bases and J lost 0, with 6 bases in between. CDR3 sequence (DNA): TGCAGCGGACAGTCAACTAATGAAAAACTGTTTTTT. Translation: CSGQSTNEKLFF.

This clonotype showed up just a few times. The chain couples TRBV7-2 to TRBJ2-5, with 7 bases that match TRBD2. CDR3 length equals 17 residues. Unmatched junction bases numbered 14, after V lost 5 bases and J lost 2 bases. CDR1 SGHTA and CDR2 FQGNSA come from the germline V gene. The CDR3, as DNA: TGTGCCAGCAGCCCCTTGCCGGAGCGGGGTACGCAAGAGACCCAGTACTTC. The encoded protein is CASSPLPERGTQETQYF. The full variable domain, with the rest looked up from reference TRBV7-2 and TRBJ2-5, is GAGVSQSPSNKVTEKGKDVELRCDPISGHTALYWYRQSLGQGLEFLIYFQGNSAPDKSGLPSDRFSAERTGGSVSTLTIQRTQQEDSAVYLCASSPLPERGTQETQYFGPGTRLLVL.

This clonotype was counted between two and nine times. V usage is TRBV7-2 and J usage is TRBJ1-3; D uncertain. V lost 5 bases and J 1 base, leaving 12 bases between the germline ends. Germline V gene sequence: CDR1 SGHTA, CDR2 FQGNSA. This CDR3 is built from 15 residues. CDR3 nucleotides: TGTGCCAGCAGCGTGGCGTGGGGATCTGGAAACACCATATATTTT. Translated, it gives CASSVAWGSGNTIYF.

The rearrangement joins TRBV6-2 or TRBV6-3 to TRBJ1-1, with a tentative D call TRBD1 (6 bases). Germline assignment: CDR1 MNHEY and CDR2 SVGEGT. The CDR3 runs 14 residues. V was shortened by 6 bases and J by 6 bases, with 17 bases between the two germline ends. The CDR3 loop reads CASSLYGGSPEAFF. DNA of the CDR3: TGTGCCAGCAGCCTGTACGGGGGCAGTCCTGAAGCTTTCTTT.

This clonotype was observed many times. This rearrangement joins TRBV7-2 to TRBJ2-1; TRBD2 aligns across 16 bases. The CDR3 spans 16 residues. The germline V gene has CDR1 SGHTA and CDR2 FQGNSA. Unmatched junction bases numbered 8, after V lost 5 bases and J lost 10 bases. CDR3 sequence reads: CASSPGLAGGESEQFF. The CDR3 coding sequence is TGTGCCAGCAGCCCGGGACTAGCGGGGGGGGAAAGCGAGCAGTTCTTC.

This clonotype was detected only a few times. The rearrangement joins TRBV7-2 to TRBJ2-3, with D uncertain. Germline-derived CDR1 and CDR2 are SGHTA and FQGNSA. The length of the CDR3 is 13 residues. The V end lost 1 base, the J end lost 3 bases, and 5 bases lay between the germline ends. CDR3 amino acids: CASSLERTDTQYF. In DNA form, the CDR3 reads TGTGCCAGCAGCTTAGAACGTACAGATACGCAGTATTTT.

The chain uses TRBV24-1 and TRBJ2-5; the D call may be TRBD1 or TRBD2 (5 bases each). CDR1 is KGHDR and CDR2 is SFDVKD in the germline V gene. The CDR3 runs to 13 residues. The V and J ends lost 6 bases and 7 bases respectively, with 14 bases between them. The CDR3 spells CATSYRGTGTQYF. CDR3 coding DNA: TGTGCCACCAGTTATCGGGGTACAGGGACCCAGTACTTC.

The gene calls are TRBV27 and TRBJ1-2; 8 positions agree with TRBD1. The CDR3 contains 16 residues. Unmatched junction bases numbered 13, after V lost 6 bases and J lost 4 bases. Germline V CDR1 and CDR2: MNHEY, SMNVEV (reference sequence). The CDR3 spells CASRTRQGSVGYGYTF. The CDR3, as DNA: TGTGCCAGCAGGACACGACAGGGGAGTGTTGGCTATGGCTACACCTTC.

This clonotype was recorded once. CDR3 bases: TGTGCCAGCAGCCCCCTGGGCCCTACGACAGGGTCGCGGTTCGAGCAGTACTTC. It codes for CASSPLGPTTGSRFEQYF. V gene TRBV3-1 combines with J gene TRBJ2-1, with TRBD1 matching over 7 bases. Gene TRBJ2-7 matches the end of the DNA better, so the J call may be wrong. The CDR3 contains 18 residues. Germline CDR1 reads LGHDT; CDR2 reads YNNKEL (reference sequence).

This clonotype was seen a few times. This chain connects TRBV2 to TRBJ2-1; 9 bases fit TRBD2. V was clipped by 4 bases and J by 5 bases; unmatched bases: 6. Germline assignment: CDR1 SNHLY and CDR2 FYNNEI. CDR3 size: 15 residues. The CDR3: CASSAAGGFNNEQFF. The CDR3 DNA reads as TGTGCCAGCAGTGCAGCGGGGGGCTTCAACAATGAGCAGTTCTTC.

The gene calls are TRBV2 and TRBJ1-2; a possible D gene is TRBD1 (5 bases). This CDR3 region has 15 residues. Germline CDR1 reads SNHLY; CDR2 reads FYNNEI. The V gene lost 4 bases and the J gene lost 6 bases, with 18 bases spanning the gap. In DNA, the CDR3 is TGTGCCAGCAGTGTCGCATTTCGGGTCAGGGATGGCTACACCTTC. Its protein product is CASSVAFRVRDGYTF.

A few counts support this clonotype. The chain uses TRBV28 and TRBJ2-5, with D possibly matching TRBD1 (6 bases). The CDR3 is 12 amino acids. V lost 6 bases and J 5 bases, leaving 10 bases between the germline ends. Germline V lookup: CDR1 MDHEN, CDR2 SYDVKM. The CDR3 reads CASRGALETQYF. In DNA form, the CDR3 reads TGTGCCAGCAGGGGGGCGTTGGAGACCCAGTACTTC.